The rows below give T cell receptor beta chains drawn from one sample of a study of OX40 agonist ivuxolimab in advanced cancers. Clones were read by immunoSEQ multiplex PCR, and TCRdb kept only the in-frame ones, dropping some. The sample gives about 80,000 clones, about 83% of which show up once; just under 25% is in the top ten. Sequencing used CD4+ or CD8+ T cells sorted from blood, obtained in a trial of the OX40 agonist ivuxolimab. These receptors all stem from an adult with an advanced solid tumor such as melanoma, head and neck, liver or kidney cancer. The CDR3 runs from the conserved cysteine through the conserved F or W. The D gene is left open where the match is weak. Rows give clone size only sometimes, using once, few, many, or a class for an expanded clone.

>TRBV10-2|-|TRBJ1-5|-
TGCGCCAGCAGTGATAGGGTAGCAGGTCAGCCCCAGCATTTT
CASSDRVAGQPQHF
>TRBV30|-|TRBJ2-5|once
TGTGCCTGGAGGACCCAGGGAGAGACCCAGTACTTC
CAWRTQGETQYF
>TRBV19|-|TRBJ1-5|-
TGTGCCAGTAGTATTGGTGGGGGGTTCCAGCCCCAGCATTTT
CASSIGGGFQPQHF
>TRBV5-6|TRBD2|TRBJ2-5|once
TGTGCCAGCAGCTTGCTTATCAGCGGGGGGGCCCCGGAGACCCAGTACTTC
CASSLLISGGAPETQYF
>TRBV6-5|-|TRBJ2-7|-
TGTGCCAGCAGATTCGACAGCTCCTACGAGCAGTACTTC
CASRFDSSYEQYF
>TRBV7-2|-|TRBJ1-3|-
TGTGCCAGCTCTTTCGGTGGGGCACTGCGAAACACCATATATTTT
CASSFGGALRNTIYF
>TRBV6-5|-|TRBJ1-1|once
TGTGCCAGCAGTAGGGGAATGGGACACACTGAAGCTTTCTTT
CASSRGMGHTEAFF
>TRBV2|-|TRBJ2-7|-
TGTGCCAGCAGCCCCGGGACGGACTACGAGCAGTACTTC
CASSPGTDYEQYF
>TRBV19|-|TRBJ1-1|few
TGTGCCAGTAGCCCCGGTTTCCTAAGGAGGAACACTGAAGCTTTCTTT
CASSPGFLRRNTEAFF
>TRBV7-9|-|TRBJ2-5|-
TGTGCCAGCAGCTTAGAGACTTGGGGGACCCAGTACTTC
CASSLETWGTQYF
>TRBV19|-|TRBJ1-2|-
TGTGCCAGTAGTCTCCAGGGAGGCTATGGCTACACCTTC
CASSLQGGYGYTF
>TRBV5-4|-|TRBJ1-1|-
TGTGCCAGCAGCTTAACTATGGTGAACACTGAAGCTTTCTTT
CASSLTMVNTEAFF
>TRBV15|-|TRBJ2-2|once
TGTGCCACCAGCAGACAAAGAAGATCGAACACCGGGGAGCTGTTTTTT
CATSRQRRSNTGELFF
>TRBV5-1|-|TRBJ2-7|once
TGCGCCAGCAGCTTGGCCCCGGGACAATCCTACGAGCAGTACTTC
CASSLAPGQSYEQYF